This entry concerns a single TCR beta chain. Its antigen is not identified. The data originate from a study of shared clonotypes between healthy human individuals. Study-level findings and limits: Naive subsets, compared against memory subsets, generally had larger estimated richness values.

The germline V and J ends were trimmed by 4 bases and 0 bases, with 21 bases remaining between them. The CDR3 loop spans 19 amino acids. Germline loops: CDR1 LGHNA, CDR2 YSLEER. TCRdb's copy holds only in-frame clones and misses some; the assay was immunoSEQ multiplex PCR. Altogether millions of clones are present, over 85% being singletons, with the ten largest covering about 0.13%. The sample was naive CD4+ T cells sorted from blood. Sample subset: CD45RA+ positively selected. The sequence came from a young man in good health. The chain has TRBV4-3 and TRBJ2-2; unclear D gene. DNA for the CDR3: TGCGCCAGCAGCCTACGGCTCGAGGCCGGGCGCGCGAACACCGGGGAGCTGTTTTTT. Its protein product is CASSLRLEAGRANTGELFF.